The rows below give T cell receptor beta chains drawn from one sample of a study of cytomegalovirus exposure and HLA in healthy donors. Sequenced by immunoSEQ multiplex PCR; TCRdb stores in-frame clones only, minus some. The sample has 100,000 or so clones, roughly 94% seen once; the top ten hold 0.89%. Source material: PBMCs. Every receptor here comes from a woman younger than 30 in good health and CMV-seronegative. Each CDR3 is given with its conserved first and last residue. D genes are given only for firm matches. Clone size is stated in some rows and not others, as once, few, many or a class when expanded.

cdr3_nt cdr3_aa v_call d_call clone_size j_call
TGTGCCAGCAGCCCAAACACAGGGGTTGGCTATGGCTACACCTTC CASSPNTGVGYGYTF TRBV9 TRBD1 - TRBJ1-2
TGTGCCAGCAGTTACTTCAGGGGTGACGCTGAAGCTTTCTTT CASSYFRGDAEAFF TRBV6-6 - - TRBJ1-1
TGCGCCAGCAGTGAGACTAGCCGCCCTACGTACTTC CASSETSRPTYF TRBV10-1 - - TRBJ2-7
TGTGCCAGCGGCGCCGGGACTCTCGATTACGAGCAGTACTTC CASGAGTLDYEQYF TRBV2 - - TRBJ2-7
TGTGCCGGCGTGTGGGAGGGCCTAGGCAATGAGCAGTTCTTC CAGVWEGLGNEQFF TRBV30 TRBD2 - TRBJ2-1
TGTGCCAGCTCACCAGGAACAGGGGGGCGGAAGACCCAGTACTTC CASSPGTGGRKTQYF TRBV18 TRBD1 once TRBJ2-5
TGCGCCAGCAGCTTGACCGGGGGGTCCTACAATGAGCAGTTCTTC CASSLTGGSYNEQFF TRBV5-1 TRBD2 - TRBJ2-1
TGTGCCAGCTCACCACCGTACAGAGAAGAGACCCAGTACTTC CASSPPYREETQYF TRBV18 - - TRBJ2-5
TGTGCCTGGAGGTACGGGATGTTATCCCTCCACTTT CAWRYGMLSLHF TRBV30 - - TRBJ1-6
TGCGCCAGCAGCGCAGAGGAATTGCGAATTAATGAGCAGTTCTTC CASSAEELRINEQFF TRBV5-1 - - TRBJ2-1
TGCGCCAGCAGCCAAGATGACACTGGAAACACCATATATTTT CASSQDDTGNTIYF TRBV4-3 - - TRBJ1-3
TGTGCCAGCAGCTTCGGGACAGTGGAGCAGTACTTC CASSFGTVEQYF TRBV5-6 TRBD1 - TRBJ2-7
TGTGCCAGCAGCGTAGATGGACTCCACACAGATACGCAGTATTTT CASSVDGLHTDTQYF TRBV9 - - TRBJ2-3
TGTGCCAGCAGTGAACGGGGGTCTGGGAATTCACCCCTCCACTTT CASSERGSGNSPLHF TRBV2 - - TRBJ1-6
TGTGCCAGCAGCTTAGATTGGCCAGAGACCCAGTACTTC CASSLDWPETQYF TRBV11-3 - - TRBJ2-5
TGTGCCAGCAGCAAAGGTCGGGAGGGGAAGAAGACTAATGAAAAACTGTTTTTT CASSKGREGKKTNEKLFF TRBV21-1 - - TRBJ1-4
TGTGCCAGCAGCCCCCTACTAGCGGGGTCCTACAATGAGCAGTTCTTC CASSPLLAGSYNEQFF TRBV11-3 TRBD2 - TRBJ2-1
TGTGCCTGGAGAAGGACAGGGGTTGGCGGGGAGCTGTTTTTT CAWRRTGVGGELFF TRBV30 TRBD1 - TRBJ2-2
TGTGCCAGCAGTTGGCGACTAGCGTCATCCTACGAGCAGTACTTC CASSWRLASSYEQYF TRBV6-5 TRBD2 - TRBJ2-7
TGTGCCAGCAGTTTAGTTACAGGGAATCAGCCCCAGCATTTT CASSLVTGNQPQHF TRBV27 - - TRBJ1-5
TGTGCCAGCAGCTCGAGACAGGGGGCTAACTATGGCTACACCTTC CASSSRQGANYGYTF TRBV7-6 TRBD1 - TRBJ1-2
TGTGCCAGTACTGGCGGCCCGAGCTCCTACGAGCAGTACTTC CASTGGPSSYEQYF TRBV19 - - TRBJ2-7
TGTGCCAGCAGCCCCACAGGGAATAGCAGAAATACGCAGTATTTT CASSPTGNSRNTQYF TRBV7-9 - - TRBJ2-3
TGTGCCAGCAGCTTGGCCGATCCCACTAGCGGGAACACCGGGGAGCTGTTTTTT CASSLADPTSGNTGELFF TRBV5-4 TRBD2 - TRBJ2-2
TGTGCCAGCACCAGGGGACAGGGTATCCCCGAGCAGTTCTTC CASTRGQGIPEQFF TRBV6-6 TRBD1 - TRBJ2-1
TGTGCCAGCAGCTCGACTAGCGGGGGGGGAACAGATACGCAGTATTTT CASSSTSGGGTDTQYF TRBV28 TRBD2 once TRBJ2-3
TGTGCTAGCGGGGCTTCTAGCGGGGGGCCCACCGGGGAGCTGTTTTTT CASGASSGGPTGELFF TRBV7-7 TRBD2 - TRBJ2-2
TGTGCCAGCAGCGGGAGAACAGGGAACACTGAAGCTTTCTTT CASSGRTGNTEAFF TRBV9 - - TRBJ1-1
TGTGCCAGCAGCTTAGACGCGGGAGTCCCCGGGGAGCTGTTTTTT CASSLDAGVPGELFF TRBV7-2 TRBD2 - TRBJ2-2
TGTGCCAGCACCCTATGGGCGAACACTGAAGCTTTCTTT CASTLWANTEAFF TRBV2 - - TRBJ1-1
TGTGCCAGCAGCTTAGATGGGGGGGCCAGTTACAATGAGCAGTTCTTC CASSLDGGASYNEQFF TRBV7-8 - - TRBJ2-1
TGCGCCAGCAGCCCGCGCTCGGGGACAGGTTATCAGCCCCAGCATTTT CASSPRSGTGYQPQHF TRBV5-1 TRBD1 - TRBJ1-5
TGTGCTAGTGGTTTGGAGGCAGGCTATGGCTACACCTTC CASGLEAGYGYTF TRBV12-5 - - TRBJ1-2
TGCGCCAGCAGCCAAGAATGGTTGGCCGTTGTAGCCAAAAACATTCAGTACTTC CASSQEWLAVVAKNIQYF TRBV4-3 - few TRBJ2-4
TGTGCCAGCAGACTCGATGGAAACACCATATATTTT CASRLDGNTIYF TRBV6-1 - - TRBJ1-3
TGTGCCAGCAGCCTAAACAATGAGCAGTTCTTC CASSLNNEQFF TRBV16 - - TRBJ2-1
TGTGCCAGCAGACCAGGACAGGTTAGCAATCAGCCCCAGCATTTT CASRPGQVSNQPQHF TRBV2 TRBD1 once TRBJ1-5
TGTGCCAGCAGTGAATCGGCGGACTCTGGAAACACCATATATTTT CASSESADSGNTIYF TRBV6-1 - - TRBJ1-3
TGTGCCAGCAGCGTAGCTTCTAGCGGGAGCGGAGATACGCAGTATTTT CASSVASSGSGDTQYF TRBV9 TRBD2 once TRBJ2-3
TGTGCCAGCAGTGAAGAGGCAGGGAGGGTAGGCTACACCTTC CASSEEAGRVGYTF TRBV2 - - TRBJ1-2
TGTGCCAGCAGTTCGCCGGGACAGCGAGGACGAAATGAAAAACTGTTTTTT CASSSPGQRGRNEKLFF TRBV27 TRBD1 - TRBJ1-4
TGTGCCAGCGCCCTGAAGCGGGCACCGAACTACGAGCAGTACTTC CASALKRAPNYEQYF TRBV7-2 - - TRBJ2-7
TGTGCCAGCAGCAAAGGACAGGGGGCAGGGGCCGGGGAGCTGTTTTTT CASSKGQGAGAGELFF TRBV9 TRBD1 - TRBJ2-2
TGTGCCAGCAGCCAAGAAATAGGAGTTAGCAATCAGCCCCAGCATTTT CASSQEIGVSNQPQHF TRBV4-2 - - TRBJ1-5
TGTGCCAGTAGTTCTATTGGCGGCAACTATGGCTACACCTTC CASSSIGGNYGYTF TRBV19 - once TRBJ1-2
TGTGCCATCAGCACGACAGGATCTGGGCCCCAGCATTTT CAISTTGSGPQHF TRBV10-3 - - TRBJ1-5
TGCGCCAGCAGCCGAACCCGGGCCGGGGCTGGGGCCAACGTCCTGACTTTC CASSRTRAGAGANVLTF TRBV5-1 - - TRBJ2-6
TGTGCCAGCAGCGTAGGTATAACTGGAAACACCATATATTTT CASSVGITGNTIYF TRBV9 - - TRBJ1-3
TGTGCCAGCAGCCGAGGTAGCGGGGGGGCTGGCGGGGAGCTGTTTTTT CASSRGSGGAGGELFF TRBV5-4 TRBD2 - TRBJ2-2
TGTGCCAGCAGCGTAGAACTACTAGCTAGTACCGGGGAGCTGTTTTTT CASSVELLASTGELFF TRBV9 - - TRBJ2-2
TGCGCCAGCAGCCGCGTTGGGGGGGCAGGGCAGTATTTT CASSRVGGAGQYF TRBV4-3 - - TRBJ2-3
TGTGCCAGTAGTATCGAGGGACAGGGCTCCTACGAGCAGTACTTC CASSIEGQGSYEQYF TRBV19 TRBD1 once TRBJ2-7
TGCGGGAAGATGGCGGGAACTATAGGCCTTTACGAGCAGTACTTC CGKMAGTIGLYEQYF TRBV5-1 - - TRBJ2-7
TGTGCCAGCAGTTTTGCGGACATGTACGAGCAGTACTTC CASSFADMYEQYF TRBV28 - - TRBJ2-7
TGCAGCGTCGTTAGGCAGGTTCGGGAGACCCAGTACTTC CSVVRQVRETQYF TRBV29-1 - - TRBJ2-5
TGTGCCATAACCACGGGGACTAGTTCCTACAATGAGCAGTTCTTC CAITTGTSSYNEQFF TRBV10-3 TRBD2 once TRBJ2-1
TGCGCCAGCGCTAGACAGGGCTCAACAGATACGCAGTATTTT CASARQGSTDTQYF TRBV10-2 TRBD1 - TRBJ2-3
TGTGCCAGCAGTGACGAGGTAAGCACAGATACGCAGTATTTT CASSDEVSTDTQYF TRBV6-4 - - TRBJ2-3
TGTGCCAGCAGCCCCGTTGGACAGGGAGACATCTACGAGCAGTACTTC CASSPVGQGDIYEQYF TRBV11-3 TRBD1 - TRBJ2-7